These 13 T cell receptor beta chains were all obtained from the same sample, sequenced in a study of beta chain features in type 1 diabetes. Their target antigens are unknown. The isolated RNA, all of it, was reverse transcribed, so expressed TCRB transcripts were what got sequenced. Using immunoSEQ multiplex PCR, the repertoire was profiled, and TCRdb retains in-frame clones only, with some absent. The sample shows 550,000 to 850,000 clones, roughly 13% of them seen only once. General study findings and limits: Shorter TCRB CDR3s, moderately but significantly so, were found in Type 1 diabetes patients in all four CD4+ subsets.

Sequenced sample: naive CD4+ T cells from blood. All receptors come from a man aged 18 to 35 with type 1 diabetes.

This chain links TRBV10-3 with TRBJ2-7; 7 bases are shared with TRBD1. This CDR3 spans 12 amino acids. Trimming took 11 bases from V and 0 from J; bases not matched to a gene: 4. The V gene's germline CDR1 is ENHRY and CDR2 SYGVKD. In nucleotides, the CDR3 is TGTGCCGTAGCAGGGGGCTCCTACGAGCAGTACTTC. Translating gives CAVAGGSYEQYF.

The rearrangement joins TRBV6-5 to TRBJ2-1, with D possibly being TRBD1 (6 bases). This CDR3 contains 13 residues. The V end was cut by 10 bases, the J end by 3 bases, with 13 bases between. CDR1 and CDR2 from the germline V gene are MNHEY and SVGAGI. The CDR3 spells CATYRDDYNEQFF. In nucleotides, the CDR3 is TGTGCCACCTACAGGGACGACTACAATGAGCAGTTCTTC.

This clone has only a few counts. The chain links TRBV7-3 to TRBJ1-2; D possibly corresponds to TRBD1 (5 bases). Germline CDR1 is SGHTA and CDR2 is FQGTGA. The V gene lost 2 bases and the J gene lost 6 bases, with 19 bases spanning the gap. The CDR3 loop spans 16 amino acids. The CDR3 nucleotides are TGTGCCAGCAGCTTATCGGGAGCCGCAGGGAGAGATGGCTACACCTTC. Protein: CASSLSGAAGRDGYTF.

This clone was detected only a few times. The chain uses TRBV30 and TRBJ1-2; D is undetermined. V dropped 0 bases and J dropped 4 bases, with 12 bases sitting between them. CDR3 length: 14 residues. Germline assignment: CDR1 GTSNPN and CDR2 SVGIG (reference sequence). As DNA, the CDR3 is TGTGCCTGGAGTGTACGGTTTGGGAGCTATGGCTACACCTTC. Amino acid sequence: CAWSVRFGSYGYTF.

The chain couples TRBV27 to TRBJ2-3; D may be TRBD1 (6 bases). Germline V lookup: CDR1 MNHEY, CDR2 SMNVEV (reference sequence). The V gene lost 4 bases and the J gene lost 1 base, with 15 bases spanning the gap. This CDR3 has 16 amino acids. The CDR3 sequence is CASSYTGRGGTDTQYF. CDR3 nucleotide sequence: TGTGCCAGCAGTTATACAGGGAGAGGAGGCACAGATACGCAGTATTTT.

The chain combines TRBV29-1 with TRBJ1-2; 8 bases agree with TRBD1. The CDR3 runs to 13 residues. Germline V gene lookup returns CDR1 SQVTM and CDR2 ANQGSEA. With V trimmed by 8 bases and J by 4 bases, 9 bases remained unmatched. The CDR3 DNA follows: TGCAGCTCCGAGGACAGGGACCCCTATGGCTACACCTTC. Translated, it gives CSSEDRDPYGYTF.

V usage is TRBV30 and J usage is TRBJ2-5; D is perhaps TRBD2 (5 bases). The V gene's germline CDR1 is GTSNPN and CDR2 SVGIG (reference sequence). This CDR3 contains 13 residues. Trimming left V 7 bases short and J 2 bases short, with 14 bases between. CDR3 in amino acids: CASGLAGQETQYF. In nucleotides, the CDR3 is TGTGCCTCGGGGTTGGCCGGACAAGAGACCCAGTACTTC.

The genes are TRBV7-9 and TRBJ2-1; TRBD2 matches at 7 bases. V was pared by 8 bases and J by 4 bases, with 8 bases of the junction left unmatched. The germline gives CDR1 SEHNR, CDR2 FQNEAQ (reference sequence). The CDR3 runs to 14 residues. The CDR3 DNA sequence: TGTGCCAGCCGCGGAATAGCGGGTTACAATGAGCAGTTCTTC. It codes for CASRGIAGYNEQFF. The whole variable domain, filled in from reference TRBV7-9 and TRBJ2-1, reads DTGVSQNPRHKITKRGQNVTFRCDPISEHNRLYWYRQTLGQGPEFLTYFQNEAQLEKSRLLSDRFSAERPKGSFSTLEIQRTEQGDSAMYLCASRGIAGYNEQFFGPGTRLTVL.

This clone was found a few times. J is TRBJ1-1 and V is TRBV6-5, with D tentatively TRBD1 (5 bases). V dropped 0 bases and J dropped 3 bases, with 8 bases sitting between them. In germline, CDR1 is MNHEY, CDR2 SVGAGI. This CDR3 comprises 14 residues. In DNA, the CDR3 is TGTGCCAGCAGTTACTCGGGGGGTTACACTGAAGCTTTCTTT. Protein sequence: CASSYSGGYTEAFF.

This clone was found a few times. CDR3: CAIPDRVSNTGELFF. The CDR3 nucleotides read TGTGCCATCCCAGACAGGGTATCGAACACCGGGGAGCTGTTTTTT. This chain joins TRBV5-4 and TRBJ2-2, with TRBD1 identical over 7 bases. This CDR3 spans 15 amino acids. Germline V gene data show CDR1 as SGHNT and CDR2 as YYREEE (reference sequence). V gave up 9 bases and J gave up 0 bases; unmatched junction bases: 8.

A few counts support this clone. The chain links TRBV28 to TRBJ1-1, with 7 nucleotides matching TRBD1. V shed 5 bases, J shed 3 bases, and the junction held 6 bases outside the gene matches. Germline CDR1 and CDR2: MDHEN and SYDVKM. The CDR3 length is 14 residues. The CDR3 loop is CASSHPTGHTEAFF. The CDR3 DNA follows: TGTGCCAGCAGTCATCCGACAGGGCACACTGAAGCTTTCTTT. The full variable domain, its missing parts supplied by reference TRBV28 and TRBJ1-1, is DVKVTQSSRYLVKRTGEKVFLECVQDMDHENMFWYRQDPGLGLRLIYFSYDVKMKEKGDIPEGYSVSREKKERFSLILESASTNQTSMYLCASSHPTGHTEAFFGQGTRLTVV.

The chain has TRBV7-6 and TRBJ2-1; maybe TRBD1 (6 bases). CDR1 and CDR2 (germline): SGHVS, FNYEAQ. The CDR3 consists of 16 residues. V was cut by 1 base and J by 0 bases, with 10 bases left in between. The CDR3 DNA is TGTGCCAGCAGCTTAGGGACAGCGAGCTCCTACAATGAGCAGTTCTTC. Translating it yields CASSLGTASSYNEQFF.

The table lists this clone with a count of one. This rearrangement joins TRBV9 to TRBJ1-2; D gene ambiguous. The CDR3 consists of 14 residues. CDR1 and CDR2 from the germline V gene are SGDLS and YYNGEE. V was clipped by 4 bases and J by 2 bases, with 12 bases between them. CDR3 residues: CASSPTSGNYGYTF. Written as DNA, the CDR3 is TGTGCCAGCAGCCCCACGAGCGGGAACTATGGCTACACCTTC.